In its sample, the clone carrying this TCR beta chain was seen many times. These data originate in a study of T-cell reconstitution after alpha-beta-depleted transplantation in children. V lost 1 base, J lost 3 bases, and 9 bases stayed unmatched. The CDR3 sequence is 16 residues long. Germline CDR1 is SGHRS and CDR2 is YFSETQ. Construction of the TCRbeta library involved unique molecular identifiers. One entry per CDR3 protein, called by TCRdb with MiXCR from the PCR reads. The sample has 70,000 to 100,000 distinct CDR3 sequences, 12% seen once. This TCR was sampled from a human donor who donated a stem cell graft to a child with inherited bone marrow failure. The rearrangement links TRBV5-1 to TRBJ1-1; 7 bases line up with TRBD1. This sample comprised PBMCs from the stem cell graft donor, obtained from the stem cell graft. The CDR3 nucleotides read TGCGCCAGCAGCTTGAAAGGACTCAGGGGGGACACTGAAGCTTTCTTT. Its translation: CASSLKGLRGDTEAFF.